This T cell receptor beta chain was identified in a study of blood T cell repertoires in COVID-19. The germline V gene has CDR1 LNHDA and CDR2 SQIVND (reference sequence). The CDR3 covers 19 residues. Trimming removed 3 bases from V and 1 base from J; junction bases left unmatched: 15. This clone appeared a single time. The data were produced by immunoSEQ multiplex PCR, yet TCRdb's version contains in-frame clones alone and is incomplete. The table lists some 170,000 clones, about 86% of them singletons. This receptor was taken from a woman of 80 years or more with acute or convalescent COVID-19. The gene calls are TRBV19 and TRBJ2-5; 9 bases map to TRBD1. The sample comprised peripheral blood. CDR3 in DNA: TGTGCCAGTAGTATTATACCGTCCGGGACAGGGAAAGGCCAAGAGACCCAGTACTTC. This gives the protein CASSIIPSGTGKGQETQYF.